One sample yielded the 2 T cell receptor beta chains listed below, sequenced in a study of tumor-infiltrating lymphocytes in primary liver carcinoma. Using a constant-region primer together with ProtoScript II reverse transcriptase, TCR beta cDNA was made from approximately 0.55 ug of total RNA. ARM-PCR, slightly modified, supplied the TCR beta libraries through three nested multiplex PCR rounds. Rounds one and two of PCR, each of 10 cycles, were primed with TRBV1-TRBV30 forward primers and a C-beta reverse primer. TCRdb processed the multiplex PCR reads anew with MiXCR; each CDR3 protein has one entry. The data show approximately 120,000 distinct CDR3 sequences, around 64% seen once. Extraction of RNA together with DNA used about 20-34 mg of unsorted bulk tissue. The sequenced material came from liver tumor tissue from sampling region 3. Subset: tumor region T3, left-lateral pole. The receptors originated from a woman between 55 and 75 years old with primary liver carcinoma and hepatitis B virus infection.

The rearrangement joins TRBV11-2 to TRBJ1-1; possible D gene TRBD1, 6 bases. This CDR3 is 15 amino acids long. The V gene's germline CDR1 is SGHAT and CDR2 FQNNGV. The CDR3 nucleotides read TGTACTAGCAGCTTAGTAGTGGCAGGGGTTACTGAAGCTTTCTTT. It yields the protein CTSSLVVAGVTEAFF.

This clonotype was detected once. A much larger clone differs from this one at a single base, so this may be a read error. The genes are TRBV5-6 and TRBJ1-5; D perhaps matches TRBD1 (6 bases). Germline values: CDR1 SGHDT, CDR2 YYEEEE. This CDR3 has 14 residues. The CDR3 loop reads CVSSRGYSNQPQHF. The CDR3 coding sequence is TGTGTCAGCAGCAGGGGTTATAGCAATCAGCCCCAGCATTTT.